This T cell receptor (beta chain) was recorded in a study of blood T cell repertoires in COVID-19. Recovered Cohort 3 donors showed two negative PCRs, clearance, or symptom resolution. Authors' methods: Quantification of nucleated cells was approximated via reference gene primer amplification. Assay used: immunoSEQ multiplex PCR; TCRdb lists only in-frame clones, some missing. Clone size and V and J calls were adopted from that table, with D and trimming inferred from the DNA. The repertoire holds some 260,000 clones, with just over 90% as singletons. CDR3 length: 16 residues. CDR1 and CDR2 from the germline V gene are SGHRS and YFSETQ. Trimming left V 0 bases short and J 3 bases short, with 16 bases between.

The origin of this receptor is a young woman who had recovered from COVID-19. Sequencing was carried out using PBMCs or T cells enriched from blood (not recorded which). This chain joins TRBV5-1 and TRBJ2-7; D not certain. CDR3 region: CASSLDPAAQVYEQYF. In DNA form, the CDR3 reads TGCGCCAGCAGCTTGGACCCGGCAGCCCAGGTCTACGAGCAGTACTTC.